A selection of T cell receptor beta chains follows, all from one sample in a study of CD8 T cells in Susac syndrome. Each CDR3 protein is one row after TCRdb ran MiXCR on the immunoSEQ multiplex PCR reads. The sample holds some 300,000 distinct CDR3 sequences; around nine tenths are singletons and the top ten take around 0.18%. Sample: CD8+ T cells from PBMCs. The origin of the receptors is a human donor with multiple sclerosis. CDR3s include the opening cysteine and the closing phenylalanine or tryptophan. The D gene is left open where the match is weak. Clone size is given for some rows only: seen once, a few or many times, or a class if the clone is expanded.

d_call: TRBD2
v_call: TRBV5-1
j_call: TRBJ2-1
clone_size: once
cdr3_aa: CASSLGLAGGKGYSEQFF
cdr3_nt: TGCGCCAGCAGCTTGGGTCTAGCGGGAGGAAAAGGGTACTCTGAGCAGTTCTTC

d_call: TRBD2
v_call: TRBV27
j_call: TRBJ2-1
clone_size: -
cdr3_aa: CASSFVGLPGNEQFF
cdr3_nt: TGTGCCAGCAGTTTTGTGGGACTACCCGGGAATGAGCAGTTCTTC

d_call: -
v_call: TRBV7-9
j_call: TRBJ1-1
clone_size: -
cdr3_aa: CASGRALPNTEAFF
cdr3_nt: TGTGCCAGCGGCAGGGCCTTACCGAACACTGAAGCTTTCTTT

d_call: -
v_call: TRBV11-2
j_call: TRBJ1-3
clone_size: -
cdr3_aa: CASSNAGTAVGNTIYF
cdr3_nt: TGTGCCAGCAGCAACGCCGGGACCGCCGTGGGAAACACCATATATTTT

d_call: -
v_call: TRBV4-1
j_call: TRBJ2-3
clone_size: -
cdr3_aa: CASSQGITSTDTQYF
cdr3_nt: TGCGCCAGCAGCCAAGGGATAACTAGTACAGATACGCAGTATTTT

d_call: -
v_call: TRBV6-4
j_call: TRBJ1-5
clone_size: -
cdr3_aa: CASSATGRDSNQPQHF
cdr3_nt: TGTGCCAGCAGTGCCACAGGGAGAGATAGCAATCAGCCCCAGCATTTT

d_call: -
v_call: TRBV11-2
j_call: TRBJ2-5
clone_size: -
cdr3_aa: CASSSQRGWAQYF
cdr3_nt: TGTGCCAGCAGCTCCCAGAGGGGCTGGGCCCAGTACTTC

d_call: -
v_call: TRBV20-1
j_call: TRBJ1-2
clone_size: once
cdr3_aa: CSSPNLNYGYTF
cdr3_nt: TGCAGTTCCCCCAATTTAAACTATGGCTACACCTTC

d_call: -
v_call: TRBV9
j_call: TRBJ2-7
clone_size: -
cdr3_aa: CASSVGLLKEYEQYF
cdr3_nt: TGTGCCAGCAGCGTTGGGCTCCTCAAGGAGTACGAGCAGTACTTC

d_call: -
v_call: TRBV7-9
j_call: TRBJ2-7
clone_size: -
cdr3_aa: CASSSPAAGGYEQYF
cdr3_nt: TGTGCCAGCAGCTCCCCCGCCGCCGGTGGTTACGAGCAGTACTTC

d_call: -
v_call: TRBV29-1
j_call: TRBJ2-7
clone_size: -
cdr3_aa: CSVLTGESYEQYF
cdr3_nt: TGCAGCGTTCTTACAGGAGAGTCCTACGAGCAGTACTTC

d_call: -
v_call: TRBV10-3
j_call: TRBJ2-6
clone_size: few
cdr3_aa: CAISVGTGSQVPGANVLTF
cdr3_nt: TGTGCCATCAGTGTCGGGACCGGAAGCCAGGTTCCTGGGGCCAACGTCCTGACTTTC

d_call: -
v_call: TRBV28
j_call: TRBJ1-2
clone_size: -
cdr3_aa: CASSRVVVSYGYTF
cdr3_nt: TGTGCCAGCAGTCGCGTGGTTGTCTCCTATGGCTACACCTTC

d_call: -
v_call: TRBV27
j_call: TRBJ2-2
clone_size: -
cdr3_aa: CASSWGEDTGELFF
cdr3_nt: TGTGCCAGCAGTTGGGGGGAGGACACCGGGGAGCTGTTTTTT

d_call: TRBD2
v_call: TRBV5-6
j_call: TRBJ2-2
clone_size: -
cdr3_aa: CASSTTSGRAAGELFF
cdr3_nt: TGTGCCAGCAGCACTACTAGCGGGAGGGCCGCCGGGGAGCTGTTTTTT

d_call: -
v_call: TRBV9
j_call: TRBJ2-2
clone_size: -
cdr3_aa: CASSEVNTGELFF
cdr3_nt: TGTGCCAGCAGTGAGGTGAACACCGGGGAGCTGTTTTTT

d_call: TRBD2
v_call: TRBV5-4
j_call: TRBJ2-1
clone_size: -
cdr3_aa: CASSAWRGVNEQFF
cdr3_nt: TGTGCCAGCAGCGCCTGGCGGGGGGTCAATGAGCAGTTCTTC

d_call: -
v_call: TRBV15
j_call: TRBJ2-3
clone_size: -
cdr3_aa: CATSSGDERAVDTQYF
cdr3_nt: TGTGCCACCAGCAGTGGGGATGAGAGAGCAGTAGATACGCAGTATTTT

d_call: TRBD1
v_call: TRBV7-6
j_call: TRBJ2-7
clone_size: many
cdr3_aa: CASSPGTGAYEQYF
cdr3_nt: TGTGCCAGCAGCCCCGGGACAGGGGCCTACGAGCAGTACTTC

d_call: -
v_call: TRBV21-1
j_call: TRBJ2-7
clone_size: -
cdr3_aa: CARGTGGPCYYEQYF
cdr3_nt: TGTGCCAGAGGTACGGGAGGGCCGTGCTACTACGAGCAGTACTTC

d_call: TRBD2
v_call: TRBV5-4
j_call: TRBJ2-5
clone_size: -
cdr3_aa: CASSLVGREGISQHQETQYF
cdr3_nt: TGTGCCAGCAGCTTGGTAGGCAGGGAGGGAATAAGCCAACACCAAGAGACCCAGTACTTC

d_call: -
v_call: TRBV4-1
j_call: TRBJ1-1
clone_size: -
cdr3_aa: CASSQDLVGNTEAFF
cdr3_nt: TGCGCCAGCAGCCAAGATCTGGTAGGGAACACTGAAGCTTTCTTT

d_call: -
v_call: TRBV4-1
j_call: TRBJ1-4
clone_size: -
cdr3_aa: CASSQERPPAVNEKLFF
cdr3_nt: TGCGCCAGCAGCCAAGAGAGGCCCCCGGCGGTTAATGAAAAACTGTTTTTT